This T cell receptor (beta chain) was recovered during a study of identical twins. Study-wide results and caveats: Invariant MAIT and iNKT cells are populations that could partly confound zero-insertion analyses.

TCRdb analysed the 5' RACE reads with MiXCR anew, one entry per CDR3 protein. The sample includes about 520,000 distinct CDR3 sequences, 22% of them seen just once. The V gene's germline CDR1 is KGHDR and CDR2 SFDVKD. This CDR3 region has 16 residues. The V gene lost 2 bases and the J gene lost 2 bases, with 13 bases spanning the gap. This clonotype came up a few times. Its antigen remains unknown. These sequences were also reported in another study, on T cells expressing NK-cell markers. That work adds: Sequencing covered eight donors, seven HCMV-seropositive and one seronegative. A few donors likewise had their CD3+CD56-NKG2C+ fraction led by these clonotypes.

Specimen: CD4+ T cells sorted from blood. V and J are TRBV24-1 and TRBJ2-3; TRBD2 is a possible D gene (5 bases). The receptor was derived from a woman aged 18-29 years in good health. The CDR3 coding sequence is TGTGCCACCAGTGATTCTAAGGAGGCATTCACAGATACGCAGTATTTT. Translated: CATSDSKEAFTDTQYF.